This TCR beta chain comes out of a study of CD8 T cells in Susac syndrome. Reverse transcription of roughly 0.5 to 1 ug RNA used random hexamers. Amplification of the TCR beta CDR3 was carried out by immunoSEQ multiplex PCR, which spanned a total of 54 Vbeta and 13 Jbeta segments. TCRdb reprocessed the immunoSEQ multiplex PCR reads via MiXCR and lists one record per CDR3 protein. The sample records some 450,000 distinct CDR3 sequences, 85% being singletons. Germline assignment: CDR1 MNHNS and CDR2 SASEGT. Between the trimmed V and J ends, which lost 1 base and 1 base, there was a span of 14 bases. The CDR3 consists of 16 residues. TCR beta from blood CD8+ and CD4+ T cells was sequenced. Negative isolation was used for CD8+ and CD4+ T cells, and FACS enrichment was applied to TEMRA cells.

Sequenced input: CD8+ T cells from PBMCs. The TCR comes from a human donor with multiple sclerosis. The genes are TRBV6-1 and TRBJ2-7; D not resolved. For the CDR3, the DNA is TGTGCCAGCAGTGAAGATTCCGCGGCTCCTTCCTACGAGCAGTACTTC. Translating gives CASSEDSAAPSYEQYF.